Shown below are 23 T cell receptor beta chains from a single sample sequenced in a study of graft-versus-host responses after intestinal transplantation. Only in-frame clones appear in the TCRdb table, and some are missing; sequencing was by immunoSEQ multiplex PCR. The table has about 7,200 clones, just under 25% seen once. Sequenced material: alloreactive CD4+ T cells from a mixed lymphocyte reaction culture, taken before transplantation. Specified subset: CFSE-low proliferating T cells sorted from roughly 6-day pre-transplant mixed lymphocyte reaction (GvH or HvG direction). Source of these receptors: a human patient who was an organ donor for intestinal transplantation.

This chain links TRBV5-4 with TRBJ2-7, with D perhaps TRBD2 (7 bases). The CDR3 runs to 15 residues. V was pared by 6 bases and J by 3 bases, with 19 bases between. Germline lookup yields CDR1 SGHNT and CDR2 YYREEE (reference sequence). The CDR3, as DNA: TGTGCCAGCAAATCTGGAGGGGGGGCTATCTACGAGCAGTACTTC. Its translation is CASKSGGGAIYEQYF.

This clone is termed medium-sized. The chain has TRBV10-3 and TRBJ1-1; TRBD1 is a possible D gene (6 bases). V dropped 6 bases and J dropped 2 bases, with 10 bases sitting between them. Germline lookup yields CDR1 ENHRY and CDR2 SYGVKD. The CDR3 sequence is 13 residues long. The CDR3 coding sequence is TGTGCCATCAGCAAGGGACACAACACTGAAGCTTTCTTT. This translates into CAISKGHNTEAFF.

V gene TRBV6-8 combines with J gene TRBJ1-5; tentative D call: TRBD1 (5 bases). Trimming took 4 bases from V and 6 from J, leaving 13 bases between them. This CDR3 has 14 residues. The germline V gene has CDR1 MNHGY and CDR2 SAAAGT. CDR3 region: CASSSLTGTQPQHF. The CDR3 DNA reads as TGTGCCAGCAGTTCCCTAACAGGTACTCAGCCCCAGCATTTT.

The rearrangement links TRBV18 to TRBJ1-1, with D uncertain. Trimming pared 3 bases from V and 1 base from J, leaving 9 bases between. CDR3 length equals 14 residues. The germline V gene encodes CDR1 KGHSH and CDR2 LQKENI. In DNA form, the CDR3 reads TGTGCCAGCTCACCCCTCCGGGGGAACACTGAAGCTTTCTTT. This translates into CASSPLRGNTEAFF.

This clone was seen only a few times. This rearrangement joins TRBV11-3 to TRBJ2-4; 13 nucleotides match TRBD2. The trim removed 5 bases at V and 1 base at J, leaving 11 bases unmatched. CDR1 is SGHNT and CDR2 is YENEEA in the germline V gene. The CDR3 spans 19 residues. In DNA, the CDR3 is TGTGCCAGCAGCCCCCGGGGACTAGCGGGGCGGGGGGCCAAAAACATTCAGTACTTC. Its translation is CASSPRGLAGRGAKNIQYF.

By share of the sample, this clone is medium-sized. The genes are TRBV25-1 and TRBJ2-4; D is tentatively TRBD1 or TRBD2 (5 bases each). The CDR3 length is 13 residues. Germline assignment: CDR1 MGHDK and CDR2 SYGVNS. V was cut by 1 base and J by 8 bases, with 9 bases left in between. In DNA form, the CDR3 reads TGTGCCAGCAGTGAATGGGGGATGTACATTCAGTACTTC. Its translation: CASSEWGMYIQYF.

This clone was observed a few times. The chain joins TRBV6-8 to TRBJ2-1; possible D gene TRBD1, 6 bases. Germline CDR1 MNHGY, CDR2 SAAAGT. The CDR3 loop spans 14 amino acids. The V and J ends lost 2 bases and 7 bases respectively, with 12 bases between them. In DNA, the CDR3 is TGTGCCAGCAGTTACGACAGGATAAGGAATGAGCAGTTCTTC. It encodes CASSYDRIRNEQFF.

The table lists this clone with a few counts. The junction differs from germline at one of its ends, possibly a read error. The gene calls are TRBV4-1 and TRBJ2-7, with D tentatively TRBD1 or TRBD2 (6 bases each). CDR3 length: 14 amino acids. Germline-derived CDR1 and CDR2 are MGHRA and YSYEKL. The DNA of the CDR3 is TGCGCCAGCTGCCAAGAAGGAAGGGGGAGGGAGCAGTACTTC. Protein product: CASCQEGRGREQYF.

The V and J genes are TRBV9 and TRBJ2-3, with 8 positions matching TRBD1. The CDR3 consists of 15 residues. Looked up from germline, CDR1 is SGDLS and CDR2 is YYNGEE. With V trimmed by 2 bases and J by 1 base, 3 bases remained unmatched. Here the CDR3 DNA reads TGTGCCAGCAGCGTCCTGGACAGGGGCACAGATACGCAGTATTTT. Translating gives CASSVLDRGTDTQYF. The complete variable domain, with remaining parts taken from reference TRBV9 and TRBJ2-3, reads DSGVTQTPKHLITATGQRVTLRCSPRSGDLSVYWYQQSLDQGLQFLIQYYNGEERAKGNILERFSAQQFPDLHSELNLSSLELGDSALYFCASSVLDRGTDTQYFGPGTRLTVL.

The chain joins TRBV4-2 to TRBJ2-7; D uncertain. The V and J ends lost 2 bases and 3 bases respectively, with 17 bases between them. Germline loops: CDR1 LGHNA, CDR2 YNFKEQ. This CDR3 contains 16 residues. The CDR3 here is CASSQIAVYPLYEQYF. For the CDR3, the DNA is TGTGCCAGCAGCCAAATAGCCGTATACCCCCTCTACGAGCAGTACTTC.

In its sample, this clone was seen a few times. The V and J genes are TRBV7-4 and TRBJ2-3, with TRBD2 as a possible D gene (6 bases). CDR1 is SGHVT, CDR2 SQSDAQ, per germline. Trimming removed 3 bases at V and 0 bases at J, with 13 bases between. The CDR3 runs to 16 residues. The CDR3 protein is CASSLGGSPSTDTQYF. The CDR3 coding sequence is TGTGCCAGCAGCTTGGGGGGAAGCCCTAGCACAGATACGCAGTATTTT.

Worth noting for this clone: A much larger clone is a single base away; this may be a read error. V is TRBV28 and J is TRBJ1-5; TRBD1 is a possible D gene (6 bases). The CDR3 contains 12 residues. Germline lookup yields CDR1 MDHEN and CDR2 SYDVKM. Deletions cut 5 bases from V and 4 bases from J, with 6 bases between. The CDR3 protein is CASSTGNQPQHF. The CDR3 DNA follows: TGTGCCAGCAGTACAGGGAATCAGCCCCAGCATTTT.

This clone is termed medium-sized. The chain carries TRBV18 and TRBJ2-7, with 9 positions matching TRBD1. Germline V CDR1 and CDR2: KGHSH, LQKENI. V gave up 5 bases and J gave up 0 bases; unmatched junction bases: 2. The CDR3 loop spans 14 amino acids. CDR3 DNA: TGTGCCAGCTCAAAGGACAGGGGCTCCTACGAGCAGTACTTC. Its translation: CASSKDRGSYEQYF.

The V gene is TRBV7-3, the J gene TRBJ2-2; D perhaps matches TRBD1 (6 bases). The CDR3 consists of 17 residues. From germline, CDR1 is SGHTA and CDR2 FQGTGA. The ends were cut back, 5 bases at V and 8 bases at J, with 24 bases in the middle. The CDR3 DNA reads TGTGCCAGCAGCATTCCCGGGACATTATCCCCCGTGGGGGAGCTGTTTTTT. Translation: CASSIPGTLSPVGELFF.

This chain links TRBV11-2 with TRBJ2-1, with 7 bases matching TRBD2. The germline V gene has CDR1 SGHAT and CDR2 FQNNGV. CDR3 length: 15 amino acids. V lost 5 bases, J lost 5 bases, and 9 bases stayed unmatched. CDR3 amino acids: CASSQNGLADNEQFF. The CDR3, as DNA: TGTGCCAGCAGCCAGAACGGGCTAGCGGACAATGAGCAGTTCTTC.

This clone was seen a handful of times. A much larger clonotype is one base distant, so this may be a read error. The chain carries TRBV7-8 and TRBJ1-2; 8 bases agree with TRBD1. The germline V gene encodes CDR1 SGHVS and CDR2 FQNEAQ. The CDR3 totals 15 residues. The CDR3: CSSSLGDRNNYGYTF. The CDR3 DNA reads TGTTCCAGCAGCTTGGGGGACAGGAACAACTATGGCTACACCTTC.

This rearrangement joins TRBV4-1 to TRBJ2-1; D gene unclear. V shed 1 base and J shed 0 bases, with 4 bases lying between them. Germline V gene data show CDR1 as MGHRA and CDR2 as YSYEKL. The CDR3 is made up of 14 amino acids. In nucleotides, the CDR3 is TGCGCCAGCAGCCAAGTTCTCTCCTACAATGAGCAGTTCTTC. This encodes CASSQVLSYNEQFF.

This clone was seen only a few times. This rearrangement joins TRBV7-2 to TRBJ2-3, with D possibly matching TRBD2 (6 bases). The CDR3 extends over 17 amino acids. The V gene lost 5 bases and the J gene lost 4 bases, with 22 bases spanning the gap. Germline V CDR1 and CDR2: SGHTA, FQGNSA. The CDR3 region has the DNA TGTGCCAGCAGCCTCCTGACTAGGGGAGTGGGGGCAGATACGCAGTATTTT. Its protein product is CASSLLTRGVGADTQYF.

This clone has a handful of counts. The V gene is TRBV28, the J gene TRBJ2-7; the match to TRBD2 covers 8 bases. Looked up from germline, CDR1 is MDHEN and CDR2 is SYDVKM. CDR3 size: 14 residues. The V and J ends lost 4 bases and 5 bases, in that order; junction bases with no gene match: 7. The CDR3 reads CASSYSGSKNEQYF. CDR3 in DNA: TGTGCCAGCAGTTACAGCGGGAGCAAGAACGAGCAGTACTTC.

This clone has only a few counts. DNA for the CDR3: TGTGCCAGCAGCTTAGGGTACGGGACAGGGAATCAGCCCCAGCATTTT. Its translation: CASSLGYGTGNQPQHF. The V gene is TRBV7-2, the J gene TRBJ1-5, with 9 positions matching TRBD1. V was clipped by 1 base and J by 4 bases; unmatched bases: 5. From germline, CDR1 is SGHTA and CDR2 FQGNSA. The CDR3 consists of 16 residues. Variable domain in full (rest from reference TRBV7-2 and TRBJ1-5): GAGVSQSPSNKVTEKGKDVELRCDPISGHTALYWYRQSLGQGLEFLIYFQGNSAPDKSGLPSDRFSAERTGGSVSTLTIQRTQQEDSAVYLCASSLGYGTGNQPQHFGDGTRLSIL.

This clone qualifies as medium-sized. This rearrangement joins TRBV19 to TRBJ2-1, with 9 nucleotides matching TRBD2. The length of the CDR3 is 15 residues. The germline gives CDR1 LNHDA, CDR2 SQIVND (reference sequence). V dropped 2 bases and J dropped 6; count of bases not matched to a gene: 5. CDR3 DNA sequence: TGTGCCAGTAGTATAATGGCGGGAGGGCCCAATGAGCAGTTCTTC. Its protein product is CASSIMAGGPNEQFF.

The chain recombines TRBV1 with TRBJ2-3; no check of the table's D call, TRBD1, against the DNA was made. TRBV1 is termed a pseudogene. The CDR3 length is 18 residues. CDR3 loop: CTSSQSLPDRVDTDTQYF. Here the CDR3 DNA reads TGCACCAGCAGCCAATCCCTCCCGGACAGGGTGGACACAGATACGCAGTATTTT.

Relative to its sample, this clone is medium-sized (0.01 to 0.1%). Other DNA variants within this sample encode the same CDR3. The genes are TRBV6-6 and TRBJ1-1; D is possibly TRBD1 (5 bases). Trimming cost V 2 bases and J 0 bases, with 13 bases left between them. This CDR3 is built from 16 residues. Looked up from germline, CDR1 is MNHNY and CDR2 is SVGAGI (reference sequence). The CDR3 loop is CASSYPLTGVNTEAFF. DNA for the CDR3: TGTGCCAGCAGTTACCCCCTGACGGGGGTGAACACTGAAGCTTTCTTT.